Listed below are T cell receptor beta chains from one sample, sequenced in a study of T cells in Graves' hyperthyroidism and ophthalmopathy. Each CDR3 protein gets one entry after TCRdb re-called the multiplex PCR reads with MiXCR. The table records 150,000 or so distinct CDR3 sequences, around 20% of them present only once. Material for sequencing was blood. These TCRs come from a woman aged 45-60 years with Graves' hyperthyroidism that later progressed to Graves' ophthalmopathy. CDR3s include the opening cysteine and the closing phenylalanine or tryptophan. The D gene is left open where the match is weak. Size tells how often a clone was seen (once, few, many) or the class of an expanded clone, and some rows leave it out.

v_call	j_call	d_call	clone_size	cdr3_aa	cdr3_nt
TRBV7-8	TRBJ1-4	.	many	CASSLDPPLWEKLFF	TGTGCCAGCAGCTTAGACCCTCCGTTATGGGAAAAACTGTTTTTT
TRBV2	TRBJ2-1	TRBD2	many	CASSVTASGSNEQFF	TGTGCCAGCAGTGTGACGGCGAGCGGGAGCAATGAGCAGTTCTTC
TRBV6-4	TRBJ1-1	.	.	CASSDPKSGKYMNTEAFF	TGTGCCAGCAGTGACCCGAAATCAGGGAAGTACATGAACACTGAAGCTTTCTTT
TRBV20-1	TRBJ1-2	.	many	CSARSGHNYGYTF	TGCAGTGCTAGATCGGGTCACAACTATGGCTACACCTTC
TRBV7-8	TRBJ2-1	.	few	CASSLSPEAGEQFF	TGTGCCAGCAGCTTATCCCCTGAGGCAGGTGAGCAGTTCTTC
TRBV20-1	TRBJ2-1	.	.	CSAYKEPNSYNEQFF	TGCAGTGCTTATAAGGAACCAAACTCCTACAATGAGCAGTTCTTC
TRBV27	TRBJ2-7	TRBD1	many	CASSLTGTGLYEQYF	TGTGCCAGCAGTTTGACCGGGACAGGGCTCTACGAGCAGTACTTC
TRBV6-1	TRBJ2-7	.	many	CASSATEGYEQYF	TGTGCCAGCAGTGCGACCGAGGGCTACGAGCAGTACTTC
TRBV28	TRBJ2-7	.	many	CASSSHFGQSLLARYEQYF	TGTGCCAGCAGTTCCCATTTCGGACAGTCCTTACTAGCGCGGTACGAGCAGTACTTC
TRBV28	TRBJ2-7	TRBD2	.	CASSLAYGLAGNYEQYF	TGTGCCAGCAGTTTAGCCTATGGGCTAGCGGGGAACTACGAGCAGTACTTC
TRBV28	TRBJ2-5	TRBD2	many	CASSFGSGGGQETQYF	TGTGCCAGCAGTTTTGGGTCGGGAGGAGGCCAAGAGACCCAGTACTTC
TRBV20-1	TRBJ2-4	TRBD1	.	CSASWDRGQYF	TGCAGTGCTAGTTGGGACAGGGGACAGTACTTC
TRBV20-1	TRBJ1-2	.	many	CSARAIVPALLPGYTF	TGCAGTGCTAGAGCGATTGTACCGGCCCTCTTGCCCGGCTACACCTTC
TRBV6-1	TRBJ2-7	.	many	CASSAATGKDYEQYF	TGTGCCAGCAGTGCCGCCACGGGTAAGGACTACGAGCAGTACTTC
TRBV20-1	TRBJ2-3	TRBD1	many	CSANPGQGSTDTQYF	TGCAGTGCCAACCCGGGACAGGGAAGCACAGATACGCAGTATTTT
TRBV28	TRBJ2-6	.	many	CASSFRSGANVLTF	TGTGCCAGCAGTTTCAGGAGTGGGGCCAACGTCCTGACTTTC
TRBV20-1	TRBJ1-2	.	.	CSASYTGWYGYTF	TGCAGTGCTTCATATACAGGGTGGTATGGCTACACCTTC
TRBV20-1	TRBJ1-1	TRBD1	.	CSASGQGGNTEAFF	TGCAGTGCGAGCGGACAGGGGGGGAACACTGAAGCTTTCTTT
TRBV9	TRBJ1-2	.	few	CASSPRGRGGYTF	TGTGCCAGCAGCCCTCGTGGTCGGGGTGGCTACACCTTC
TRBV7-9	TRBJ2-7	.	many	CASTRLETPYEQYF	TGTGCCAGCACCCGACTAGAAACCCCCTACGAGCAGTACTTC